This TCR beta chain was retrieved from a study of control samples from healthy donors and cancer patients. Produced via immunoSEQ multiplex PCR; TCRdb's table is partial and in-frame only. The sample consists of roughly 86,000 clones, approximately 93% of them appearing once. The ends lost 4 bases at V and 1 base at J; junction bases unmatched: 2. The germline gives CDR1 SGDLS, CDR2 YYNGEE. CDR3 length: 14 residues. What was sequenced was blood. The chain has TRBV9 and TRBJ1-5; 7 bases agree with TRBD1. The origin of this receptor is a woman younger than 45 in good health. CDR3 nucleotides: TGTGCCAGCAGCAAGGGACAGAGCAATCAGCCCCAGCATTTT. Protein sequence: CASSKGQSNQPQHF.